This TCR beta chain was captured in a study of T cell responses to AZD1222 COVID-19 vaccine. Study-level points and caveats: Clonal diversity may have been underestimated in mostly white British donors. Reportedly, nearly half the spike-specific TCRs target unmutated variant regions. Baseline testing showed seropositivity in only six AZD1222 recipients. Repertoire sampling happened only post peak T cell response.

The count of this clone is one. Its matching antigen is unknown. V gave up 3 bases and J gave up 9 bases, with 14 bases separating them. This CDR3 contains 13 residues. CDR1 is LNHDA, CDR2 SQIVND, per germline (reference sequence). The repertoire was sequenced with immunoSEQ multiplex PCR; TCRdb's copy has only in-frame clones and lacks some. The repertoire includes some 190,000 clones, over 90% of them detected once, and around 1.9% sits in the top ten. The chain has TRBV19 and TRBJ1-1, with D unresolved. This clonotype was sampled from an adult who received the AZD1222 COVID-19 vaccine. Specimen: peripheral blood, collected 28 days after the second AZD1222 dose. The CDR3 DNA is TGTGCCAGTAGTATCCCCTTCGGGGAGAAAGCTTTCTTT. As protein: CASSIPFGEKAFF.